This is a list of T cell receptor beta chains from one sample in a study of PD-L1 blockade in urothelial cancer. Profiling relied on immunoSEQ multiplex PCR, and the TCRdb table lists in-frame clones only, not all of them. The table has fewer than 50,000 clones, approximately 91% seen once. The specimen comprised PBMCs, sampled around atezolizumab (anti-PD-L1) treatment. Source of these receptors: a donor at least 40 years old with urothelial cancer. Both conserved end residues are part of each CDR3. D genes are given only for firm matches. Clone size is stated in some rows and not others, as once, few, many or a class when expanded.

v_gene,d_gene,abundance,j_gene,CDR3aa,CDR3nt
TRBV10-3,TRBD1,NA,TRBJ2-7,CAIGTGVGYEQYF,TGTGCCATAGGGACAGGGGTCGGCTACGAGCAGTACTTC
TRBV7-3,NA,NA,TRBJ2-4,CASSLGPGRGKNIQYF,TGTGCCAGCAGCTTAGGGCCGGGCCGGGGCAAAAACATTCAGTACTTC
TRBV5-1,TRBD1,once,TRBJ2-2,CASNQQGAETGELFF,TGCGCCAGCAACCAACAGGGGGCTGAGACCGGGGAGCTGTTTTTT
TRBV11-2,NA,NA,TRBJ2-7,CASSPGGPRWYEQYF,TGTGCCAGCAGCCCTGGCGGGCCAAGGTGGTACGAGCAGTACTTC
TRBV5-1,TRBD1,once,TRBJ2-2,CASSVTGGRTGELFF,TGCGCCAGCAGCGTGACAGGGGGTCGTACCGGGGAGCTGTTTTTT
TRBV28,TRBD1,NA,TRBJ1-1,CASSLPGQGGTEAFF,TGTGCCAGCAGTTTGCCGGGACAGGGAGGGACTGAAGCTTTCTTT
TRBV6-5,TRBD1,NA,TRBJ1-1,CASSYATGWGTEAFF,TGTGCCAGCAGTTACGCGACAGGGTGGGGCACTGAAGCTTTCTTT
TRBV9,NA,NA,TRBJ2-3,CASSVDLEPSMDTQYF,TGTGCCAGCAGCGTAGACCTAGAGCCCTCAATGGATACGCAGTATTTT
TRBV7-2,NA,NA,TRBJ2-3,CASSPQVSSTDTQYF,TGTGCCAGCAGCCCCCAGGTTTCTAGCACAGATACGCAGTATTTT
TRBV6-6,NA,NA,TRBJ1-1,CASRPQGNTEAFF,TGTGCCAGCAGGCCACAGGGGAACACTGAAGCTTTCTTT
TRBV7-6,TRBD1,NA,TRBJ2-2,CASSPGTVSAGELFF,TGTGCCAGCAGCCCCGGGACAGTTTCGGCCGGGGAGCTGTTTTTT
TRBV5-4,TRBD1,NA,TRBJ2-3,CASSRDREGTQYF,TGTGCCAGCAGCCGGGACAGGGAGGGGACGCAGTATTTT
TRBV5-6,NA,NA,TRBJ2-1,CASSSARDEQFF,TGTGCCAGCAGCTCCGCACGGGATGAGCAGTTCTTC
TRBV7-9,NA,NA,TRBJ1-1,CASGPGGGTEAFF,TGTGCCAGCGGACCCGGTGGGGGGACTGAAGCTTTCTTT
TRBV7-2,NA,NA,TRBJ1-2,CASSLVWRGGYTF,TGTGCCAGCAGCTTAGTCTGGAGGGGTGGCTACACCTTC
TRBV6-1,TRBD2,NA,TRBJ2-3,CASSEGGWADTQYF,TGTGCCAGCAGTGAGGGGGGGTGGGCAGATACGCAGTATTTT
TRBV21-1,NA,NA,TRBJ1-2,CASSKTSNRGPAYGYTF,TGTGCCAGCAGCAAGACCTCTAACAGGGGCCCGGCCTATGGCTACACCTTC
TRBV19,NA,NA,TRBJ1-4,CASIDGFNEKLFF,TGTGCCAGTATTGACGGGTTCAATGAAAAACTGTTTTTT
TRBV19,TRBD2,few,TRBJ2-1,CASRSAGVAIDNEQFF,TGTGCCAGTAGATCGGCGGGAGTGGCAATTGACAATGAGCAGTTCTTC
TRBV4-1,NA,many,TRBJ1-5,CASSQGLWAPNQPQHF,TGCGCCAGCAGCCAAGGTCTTTGGGCACCGAATCAGCCCCAGCATTTT
TRBV6-5,NA,NA,TRBJ1-1,CASSYSVPGNTEAFF,TGTGCCAGCAGTTACTCTGTGCCAGGGAACACTGAAGCTTTCTTT
TRBV5-4,NA,once,TRBJ2-1,CASSLDLGLSYNEQFF,TGTGCCAGCAGCTTGGACCTTGGACTATCCTACAATGAGCAGTTCTTC
TRBV10-3,TRBD2,NA,TRBJ2-3,CAISEGGGTDTQYF,TGTGCCATCAGTGAGGGGGGGGGAACAGATACGCAGTATTTT
TRBV27,TRBD2,NA,TRBJ2-1,CASSWFPIGRSSYNEQFF,TGTGCCAGCAGTTGGTTCCCTATCGGGAGGAGCTCCTACAATGAGCAGTTCTTC
TRBV11-3,NA,NA,TRBJ2-1,CASSPTSQGWYNEQFF,TGTGCCAGCAGCCCTACTTCCCAGGGGTGGTACAATGAGCAGTTCTTC
TRBV6-4,TRBD2,NA,TRBJ2-1,CASSDGAGAGNEQFF,TGTGCCAGCAGTGACGGGGCGGGAGCTGGCAATGAGCAGTTCTTC
TRBV19,TRBD1,NA,TRBJ2-3,CASSPYGQGGTDTQYF,TGTGCCAGTAGTCCCTATGGACAGGGGGGGACAGATACGCAGTATTTT
TRBV7-9,NA,once,TRBJ2-7,CASSLKGGGEQYF,TGTGCCAGCAGTCTTAAGGGGGGGGGCGAGCAGTACTTC
TRBV12-5,NA,NA,TRBJ2-3,CASGPPGTDTQYF,TGTGCTAGTGGGCCCCCGGGCACAGATACGCAGTATTTT
TRBV6-1,NA,NA,TRBJ1-2,CASSEGQNYGYTF,TGTGCCAGCAGTGAAGGACAGAACTATGGCTACACCTTC
TRBV6-5,TRBD2,NA,TRBJ2-1,CASSYSGLAGNEQFF,TGTGCCAGCAGTTACTCGGGACTAGCTGGGAATGAGCAGTTCTTC
TRBV11-3,NA,NA,TRBJ2-1,CASSPRQFSYNEQFF,TGTGCCAGCAGCCCCCGACAATTTTCCTACAATGAGCAGTTCTTC
TRBV2,TRBD2,NA,TRBJ2-1,CASQGLADDEQFF,TGTGCCAGCCAAGGACTAGCGGATGATGAGCAGTTCTTC
TRBV4-3,NA,NA,TRBJ1-1,CASSVAGRSEAFF,TGCGCCAGCAGCGTGGCAGGGAGGTCTGAAGCTTTCTTT
TRBV7-2,NA,NA,TRBJ2-1,CASSPGLAYNEQFF,TGTGCCAGCAGCCCTGGCCTTGCCTACAATGAGCAGTTCTTC
TRBV19,NA,NA,TRBJ2-1,CASSIYLAPYNEQFF,TGTGCCAGTAGTATATACCTGGCCCCATACAATGAGCAGTTCTTC
TRBV5-6,TRBD1,NA,TRBJ2-5,CASSPTGVETQYF,TGTGCCAGCAGCCCGACAGGGGTGGAGACCCAGTACTTC
TRBV19,NA,NA,TRBJ1-2,CASKERAHYGYTF,TGTGCCAGTAAGGAGCGGGCCCACTATGGCTACACCTTC
TRBV7-8,NA,NA,TRBJ2-1,CASRRGAGEQFF,TGTGCCAGCAGACGGGGGGCCGGTGAGCAGTTCTTC
TRBV15,NA,NA,TRBJ2-1,CATSLQAVNEQFF,TGTGCCACCAGTTTGCAGGCCGTCAATGAGCAGTTCTTC
TRBV12-5,TRBD2,NA,TRBJ2-2,CASGLALGGGTGELFF,TGTGCTAGTGGTTTGGCCCTCGGGGGGGGGACCGGGGAGCTGTTTTTT
TRBV29-1,NA,NA,TRBJ1-1,CSVNSPSNQAFF,TGCAGCGTCAACTCCCCAAGTAATCAAGCTTTCTTT
TRBV9,TRBD1,NA,TRBJ2-7,CASSPLTGASYEQYF,TGTGCCAGCAGCCCCCTGACAGGGGCATCCTACGAGCAGTACTTC
TRBV9,TRBD1,once,TRBJ1-5,CASSVTGAKNQPQHF,TGTGCCAGCAGCGTAACAGGGGCGAAAAATCAGCCCCAGCATTTT
TRBV7-7,TRBD1,NA,TRBJ2-2,CATHRGPKNTGELFF,TGTGCTACCCACAGGGGACCCAAGAACACCGGGGAGCTGTTTTTT
TRBV27,NA,NA,TRBJ2-7,CASSLRGAPSYEQYF,TGTGCCAGCAGTTTACGGGGGGCGCCCTCCTACGAGCAGTACTTC
TRBV28,NA,NA,TRBJ2-7,CASSGFYEQYF,TGTGCCAGCAGTGGCTTCTACGAGCAGTACTTC
TRBV7-9,TRBD2,NA,TRBJ2-3,CASSPGVSGRPPTDTQYF,TGTGCCAGCAGCCCAGGGGTTAGCGGGAGGCCTCCCACAGATACGCAGTATTTT
TRBV7-2,NA,NA,TRBJ2-7,CASSLGVAAYEQYF,TGTGCCAGCAGCTTAGGGGTAGCGGCCTACGAGCAGTACTTC
TRBV7-2,NA,NA,TRBJ2-3,CASSPLGQPADTQYF,TGTGCCAGCAGCCCCCTGGGCCAACCGGCAGATACGCAGTATTTT
TRBV4-3,TRBD1,NA,TRBJ1-4,CASSRDRPATNEKLFF,TGCGCCAGCAGCCGGGACAGGCCTGCAACTAATGAAAAACTGTTTTTT
TRBV7-2,TRBD2,NA,TRBJ2-7,CASSNRLAGTYEQYF,TGTGCCAGCAGCAATCGACTAGCGGGAACCTACGAGCAGTACTTC
TRBV5-4,TRBD2,NA,TRBJ2-1,CASTTAGGLRSSYNEQFF,TGTGCCAGCACCACAGCGGGAGGGCTTCGGAGCTCCTACAATGAGCAGTTCTTC
TRBV27,NA,NA,TRBJ1-5,CASGGTNQPQHF,TGTGCCAGCGGGGGGACCAATCAGCCCCAGCATTTT
TRBV6-5,TRBD1,NA,TRBJ2-7,CASSYSGTGSHEQYF,TGTGCCAGCAGTTACTCAGGGACAGGGTCCCACGAGCAGTACTTC